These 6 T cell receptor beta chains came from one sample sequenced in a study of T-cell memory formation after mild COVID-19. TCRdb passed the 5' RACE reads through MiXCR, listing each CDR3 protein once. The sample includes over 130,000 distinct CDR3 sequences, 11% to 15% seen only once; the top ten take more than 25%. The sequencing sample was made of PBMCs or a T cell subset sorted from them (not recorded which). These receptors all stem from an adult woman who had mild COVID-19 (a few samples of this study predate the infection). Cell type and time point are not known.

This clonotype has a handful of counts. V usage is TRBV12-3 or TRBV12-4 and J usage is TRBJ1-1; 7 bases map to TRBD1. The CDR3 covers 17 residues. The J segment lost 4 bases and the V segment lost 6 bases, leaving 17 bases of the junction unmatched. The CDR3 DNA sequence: TGTGCCAGCAGACGCCTTGACAGGGAGAGCGTGGGCACTGAAGCTTTCTTT. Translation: CASRRLDRESVGTEAFF.

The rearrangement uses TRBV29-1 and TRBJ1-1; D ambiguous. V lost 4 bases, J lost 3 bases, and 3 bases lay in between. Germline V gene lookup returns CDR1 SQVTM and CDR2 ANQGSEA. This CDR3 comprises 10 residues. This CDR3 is CSVGDTEAFF. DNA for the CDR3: TGCAGCGTTGGGGACACTGAAGCTTTCTTT.

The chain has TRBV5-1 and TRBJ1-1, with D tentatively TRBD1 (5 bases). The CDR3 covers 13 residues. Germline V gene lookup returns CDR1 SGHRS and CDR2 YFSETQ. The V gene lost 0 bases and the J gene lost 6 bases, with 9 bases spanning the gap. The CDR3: CASSLGSGAEAFF. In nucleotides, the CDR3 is TGCGCCAGCAGCTTGGGGTCGGGGGCTGAAGCTTTCTTT.

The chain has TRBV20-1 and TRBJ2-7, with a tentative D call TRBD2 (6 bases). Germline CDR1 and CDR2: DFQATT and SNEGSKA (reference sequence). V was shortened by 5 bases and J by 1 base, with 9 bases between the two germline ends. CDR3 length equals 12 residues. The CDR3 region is CSASDYSYEQYF. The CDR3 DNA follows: TGCAGTGCTTCGGACTATTCCTACGAGCAGTACTTC.

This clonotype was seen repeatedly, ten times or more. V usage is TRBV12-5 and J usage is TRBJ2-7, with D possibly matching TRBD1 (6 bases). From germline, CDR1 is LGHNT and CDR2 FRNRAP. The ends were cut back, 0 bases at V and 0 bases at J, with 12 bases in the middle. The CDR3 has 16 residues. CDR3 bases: TGTGCTAGTGGTTTGGTAGAGGGGGACGGCTCCTACGAGCAGTACTTC. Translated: CASGLVEGDGSYEQYF.

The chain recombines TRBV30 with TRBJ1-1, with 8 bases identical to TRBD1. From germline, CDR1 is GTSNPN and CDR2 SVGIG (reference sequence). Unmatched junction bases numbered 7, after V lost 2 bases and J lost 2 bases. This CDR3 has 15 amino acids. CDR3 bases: TGTGCCTGGAGTCACGGACAGGGCGATAACACTGAAGCTTTCTTT. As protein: CAWSHGQGDNTEAFF.